These 20 T cell receptor beta chains originate from one sample sequenced in a study of blood T cell repertoires in COVID-19. Libraries were prepared by immunoSEQ multiplex PCR; TCRdb keeps only in-frame clonotypes and omits some of them. Seen here are about 51,000 clones, 70% to 90% observed once, and the top ten hold around 4%. The sample taken for sequencing was peripheral blood. The source is a man older than 75 with active COVID-19.

The chain couples TRBV4-3 to TRBJ1-5; no firm D call. The germline V gene has CDR1 LGHNA and CDR2 YSLEER. Trimming took off 0 bases at V and 3 bases at J, with 3 bases between the two ends. CDR3 length: 13 residues. As DNA, the CDR3 is TGCGCCAGCAGCCAAGACATCAATCAGCCCCAGCATTTT. Protein sequence: CASSQDINQPQHF.

The V call is TRBV6-5, the J call TRBJ1-3; D remains unclear. Trimming removed 6 bases at V and 7 bases at J, with 10 bases between. CDR3 length: 12 amino acids. The germline gives CDR1 MNHEY, CDR2 SVGAGI. The DNA of the CDR3 is TGTGCCAGCAGCGTCCCCGGGAACACCATATATTTT. Translating it yields CASSVPGNTIYF.

This chain joins TRBV9 and TRBJ2-3, with 9 bases matching TRBD2. Germline CDR1 is SGDLS and CDR2 is YYNGEE. This CDR3 comprises 18 residues. Trimming at V came to 0 bases and at J to 3 bases, leaving 11 bases not matched to a gene. CDR3 protein: CASSVDPPRGRETDTQYF. The CDR3, as DNA: TGTGCCAGCAGCGTAGATCCTCCGCGCGGGAGGGAGACAGATACGCAGTATTTT.

The rearrangement uses TRBV28 and TRBJ2-5; D gene unclear. The length of the CDR3 is 14 residues. Trimming removed 4 bases from V and 1 base from J, with 10 bases in between. The V gene's germline CDR1 is MDHEN and CDR2 SYDVKM. This CDR3 is CASSSFSTQETQYF. DNA for the CDR3: TGTGCCAGCAGTTCCTTCTCTACCCAAGAGACCCAGTACTTC.

This clone has more than one count but fewer than ten. The V and J genes are TRBV6-5 and TRBJ1-2; 10 nucleotides align to TRBD1. Germline CDR1 and CDR2: MNHEY and SVGAGI. The length of the CDR3 is 16 residues. Losses at the gene ends were 4 bases for V and 4 bases for J; bases not matched to a gene: 9. This CDR3 reads CASSSIRTGGGYGYTF. The CDR3 region has the DNA TGTGCCAGCAGTTCTATCCGGACAGGGGGGGGCTATGGCTACACCTTC.

This CDR3 reads CASSPGTGIRRYGYTF. The CDR3 DNA reads TGTGCCAGCAGTCCAGGGACAGGGATACGTCGATATGGCTACACCTTC. This chain uses TRBV27 with TRBJ1-2; 9 positions agree with TRBD1. The germline CDR1 and CDR2 sequences are MNHEY and SMNVEV (reference sequence). This CDR3 contains 16 residues. Trimming cost V 5 bases and J 5 bases; bases outside gene matches: 12.

V is TRBV6-6 and J is TRBJ2-5, with TRBD1 matching over 8 bases. Germline V CDR1 and CDR2: MNHNY, SVGAGI (reference sequence). The CDR3 is made up of 13 amino acids. V lost 6 bases and J lost 5; bases outside the gene matches: 5. The CDR3 coding sequence is TGTGCCAGCAGCTCGGACAGGGTGGAGACCCAGTACTTC. It translates to CASSSDRVETQYF.

This clone was counted a single time. The chain is built from TRBV18 and TRBJ2-1; TRBD2 matches 12 bases. The junction had 8 bases not matched to a gene; V was cut back by 0 bases and J by 8 bases. The CDR3 spans 17 residues. The germline V gene has CDR1 KGHSH and CDR2 LQKENI. Here the CDR3 reads CASSPPLAGGRGHEQFF. For the CDR3, the DNA is TGTGCCAGCTCACCACCGCTAGCGGGAGGGCGGGGCCATGAGCAGTTCTTC.

This clone was counted a single time. The chain is built from TRBV23-1 and TRBJ2-4, with TRBD1 identical over 8 bases. TRBV23-1 qualifies as an ORF whose function is uncertain. Losses at the gene ends were 2 bases for V and 0 bases for J; bases not matched to a gene: 9. The CDR3 sequence is 18 residues long. CDR3 in DNA: TGCGCCAGCAGTCAACACAGGGGGGCCCTCCTAGCCAAAAACATTCAGTACTTC. Translation: CASSQHRGALLAKNIQYF.

This chain links TRBV11-2 with TRBJ2-7; tentative D call: TRBD1 (6 bases). Germline CDR1 is SGHAT and CDR2 is FQNNGV. V was clipped by 5 bases and J by 2 bases, with 19 bases between them. The CDR3 is 16 amino acids. The CDR3 nucleotides read TGTGCCAGCAGCGCTGGGGGCTTAGTACACACCTACGAGCAGTACTTC. Translation: CASSAGGLVHTYEQYF. Full variable domain (missing parts from reference TRBV11-2 and TRBJ2-7): EAGVAQSPRYKIIEKRQSVAFWCNPISGHATLYWYQQILGQGPKLLIQFQNNGVVDDSQLPKDRFSAERLKGVDSTLKIQPAKLEDSAVYLCASSAGGLVHTYEQYFGPGTRLTVT.

V usage is TRBV18 and J usage is TRBJ1-3; perhaps TRBD1 as D (5 bases). The germline V gene has CDR1 KGHSH and CDR2 LQKENI. This CDR3 is built from 17 residues. With 0 bases removed from V and 0 bases from J, the gap between germline ends came to 12 bases. This chain's CDR3 is CASSPPTPGSSGNTIYF. The DNA for the CDR3 is TGTGCCAGCTCACCACCTACACCAGGGTCCTCTGGAAACACCATATATTTT. Together with reference TRBV18 and TRBJ1-3, the CDR3 gives the full variable domain: NAGVMQNPRHLVRRRGQEARLRCSPMKGHSHVYWYRQLPEEGLKFMVYLQKENIIDESGMPKERFSAEFPKEGPSILRIQQVVRGDSAAYFCASSPPTPGSSGNTIYFGEGSWLTVV.

V and J are TRBV5-1 and TRBJ2-1; 8 bases match TRBD2. The CDR3 is made up of 19 amino acids. J was trimmed by 1 base and V by 3 bases; bases with no gene match: 15. Germline V gene lookup returns CDR1 SGHRS and CDR2 YFSETQ. Here the CDR3 reads CASSSEGLAGWVSYNEQFF. The CDR3 DNA reads TGCGCCAGCAGCTCCGAGGGGTTAGCGGGATGGGTATCCTACAATGAGCAGTTCTTC.

The chain uses TRBV18 and TRBJ1-2; 9 positions match TRBD1. Per germline, CDR1 KGHSH and CDR2 LQKENI. The CDR3 loop spans 14 amino acids. V lost 3 bases, J lost 6 bases, and 5 bases stayed unmatched. The CDR3 bases are TGTGCCAGCTCACCGGGACAGGGTTGGGATGGCTACACCTTC. This encodes CASSPGQGWDGYTF.

This chain uses TRBV2 with TRBJ1-2, with D perhaps matching TRBD1 (6 bases). The CDR3 extends over 11 amino acids. With 7 bases removed from V and 6 bases from J, the gap between germline ends came to 9 bases. The germline V gene has CDR1 SNHLY and CDR2 FYNNEI. For the CDR3, the DNA is TGTGCCAGCAAGGGGGGGGATGGCTACACCTTC. Translating it yields CASKGGDGYTF.

The chain carries TRBV18 and TRBJ2-1, with 13 positions matching TRBD2. From germline, CDR1 is KGHSH and CDR2 LQKENI. The CDR3 has 16 amino acids. The V segment lost 5 bases and the J segment 5 bases; nucleotides outside the gene matches: 6. CDR3 DNA: TGTGCCAGCTCAGTCACCGGGACTAGCGGGAACAATGAGCAGTTCTTC. Its protein product is CASSVTGTSGNNEQFF.

This clone has a single count. The chain recombines TRBV14 with TRBJ1-1; 7 positions agree with TRBD1. The ends lost 2 bases at V and 3 bases at J; junction bases unmatched: 6. CDR3 length: 15 residues. Looked up from germline, CDR1 is SGHDN and CDR2 is FVKESK. The CDR3 nucleotides read TGTGCCAGCAGCCAAAACAGGGGATGGGACACTGAAGCTTTCTTT. It is translated as CASSQNRGWDTEAFF.

The V gene is TRBV27, the J gene TRBJ1-2; 7 positions agree with TRBD1. V was pared by 6 bases and J by 2 bases, with 3 bases of the junction left unmatched. This CDR3 spans 13 amino acids. CDR1 is MNHEY and CDR2 is SMNVEV in the germline V gene (reference sequence). The CDR3 loop reads CASRQQGNYGYTF. For the CDR3, the DNA is TGTGCCAGCAGACAACAGGGGAACTATGGCTACACCTTC.

The V call is TRBV2, the J call TRBJ1-1; D uncertain. Germline V lookup: CDR1 SNHLY, CDR2 FYNNEI. The CDR3 runs to 16 residues. V was cut by 5 bases and J by 5 bases, with 21 bases left in between. DNA for the CDR3: TGTGCCAGCAGTCTAGTGGAGTCGCTTAGCGGTACTGAAGCTTTCTTT. Protein: CASSLVESLSGTEAFF. The whole variable domain, filled in from reference TRBV2 and TRBJ1-1, reads EPEVTQTPSHQVTQMGQEVILRCVPISNHLYFYWYRQILGQKVEFLVSFYNNEISEKSEIFDDQFSVERPDGSNFTLKIRSTKLEDSAMYFCASSLVESLSGTEAFFGQGTRLTVV.

The V gene is TRBV7-3, the J gene TRBJ2-2; 7 nucleotides align to TRBD1. CDR1 is SGHTA and CDR2 is FQGTGA in the germline V gene. The CDR3 is 15 amino acids. The junction had 4 bases not matched to a gene; V was cut back by 5 bases and J by 1 base. CDR3 sequence reads: CASSPDRVNTGELFF. CDR3 DNA: TGTGCCAGCAGCCCCGACAGGGTGAACACCGGGGAGCTGTTTTTT.

This chain connects TRBV11-2 to TRBJ2-7; D might be TRBD2 (7 bases). The germline CDR1 and CDR2 sequences are SGHAT and FQNNGV. This CDR3 comprises 17 residues. Trimming stripped 1 base from V and 1 base from J, with 17 bases between. The CDR3 sequence: CASSLGGGREVSYEQYF. In DNA, the CDR3 is TGTGCCAGCAGCTTAGGAGGGGGTCGGGAGGTTTCCTACGAGCAGTACTTC. The complete variable domain, with remaining parts taken from reference TRBV11-2 and TRBJ2-7, reads EAGVAQSPRYKIIEKRQSVAFWCNPISGHATLYWYQQILGQGPKLLIQFQNNGVVDDSQLPKDRFSAERLKGVDSTLKIQPAKLEDSAVYLCASSLGGGREVSYEQYFGPGTRLTVT.